What follows are 18 T cell receptor beta chains derived from one specimen sequenced in a study of T cells in Graves' hyperthyroidism and ophthalmopathy. Amplification yielded TCR beta CDR3 regions, with RNA transcripts as the source. First-round RT-PCR targeting the TCR CDR3 was performed with the HTBI primer set. Each CDR3 protein is one row after TCRdb ran MiXCR on the multiplex PCR reads. The data hold about 350,000 distinct CDR3 sequences, with 11% to 15% observed a single time. Sequencing was carried out using blood. The receptors here all came from a young woman with Graves' hyperthyroidism.

In its sample, this clonotype was seen many times. The chain has TRBV27 and TRBJ2-1; D is uncertain. CDR1 MNHEY and CDR2 SMNVEV come from the germline V gene (reference sequence). V lost 4 bases, J lost 2 bases, and 9 bases lay in between. CDR3 length: 14 amino acids. The CDR3 here is CASSWGTTYNEQFF. The CDR3 coding sequence is TGTGCCAGCAGTTGGGGTACCACCTACAATGAGCAGTTCTTC.

This clonotype showed up just a few times. The chain combines TRBV29-1 with TRBJ2-2, with D hard to call. This CDR3 is 15 amino acids long. V shed 4 bases and J shed 3 bases, with 15 bases lying between them. CDR1 is SQVTM and CDR2 is ANQGSEA in the germline V gene. Written as DNA, the CDR3 is TGCAGCGTTGCTCTCCTGGTCAAGGACACCGGGGAGCTGTTTTTT. Its translation is CSVALLVKDTGELFF.

This clonotype was detected ten times or more. The chain has TRBV27 and TRBJ1-4; D remains ambiguous. With 5 bases removed from V and 4 bases from J, the gap between germline ends came to 17 bases. The germline gives CDR1 MNHEY, CDR2 SMNVEV (reference sequence). The CDR3 loop spans 16 amino acids. CDR3 sequence reads: CASSHQVQIDNEKLFF. CDR3 in DNA: TGTGCCAGCAGTCACCAGGTGCAAATAGATAATGAAAAACTGTTTTTT.

The J gene is TRBJ1-5, the V gene TRBV25-1; D unclear. V gave up 2 bases and J gave up 8 bases, with 16 bases separating them. Germline assignment: CDR1 MGHDK and CDR2 SYGVNS. CDR3 length: 15 amino acids. The CDR3 reads CASSEQTSPGEPQHF. CDR3 nucleotide sequence: TGTGCCAGCAGTGAACAGACTTCTCCCGGGGAGCCCCAGCATTTT.

This chain joins TRBV25-1 and TRBJ1-2; D is perhaps TRBD1 (6 bases). There are 14 residues in the CDR3. V was cut by 4 bases and J by 4 bases, with 13 bases left in between. In germline, CDR1 is MGHDK, CDR2 SYGVNS. In DNA, the CDR3 is TGTGCCAGCAGTGGCCTGACAGGCGTCTATGGCTACACCTTC. This gives the protein CASSGLTGVYGYTF.

The V and J genes are TRBV20-1 and TRBJ2-2; D is ambiguous. Trimming stripped 6 bases from V and 7 bases from J, with 9 bases between. From germline, CDR1 is DFQATT and CDR2 SNEGSKA (reference sequence). This CDR3 region has 11 residues. CDR3 amino acids: CSAVFDGELFF. The DNA of the CDR3 is TGCAGTGCAGTTTTCGACGGGGAGCTGTTTTTT.

The genes are TRBV7-8 and TRBJ2-3; D gene uncertain. Germline values: CDR1 SGHVS, CDR2 FQNEAQ. With 5 bases removed from V and 4 bases from J, the gap between germline ends came to 7 bases. This CDR3 has 12 amino acids. Here the CDR3 DNA reads TGTGCCAGCAGCATTCTAGCAGATACGCAGTATTTT. This codes for CASSILADTQYF. Full variable domain (outside the CDR3, taken from reference TRBV7-8 and TRBJ2-3): GAGVSQSPRYKVAKRGQDVALRCDPISGHVSLFWYQQALGQGPEFLTYFQNEAQLDKSGLPSDRFFAERPEGSVSTLKIQRTQQEDSAVYLCASSILADTQYFGPGTRLTVL.

V usage is TRBV29-1 and J usage is TRBJ1-2, with D perhaps TRBD1 (5 bases). The V and J ends lost 1 base and 4 bases respectively, with 13 bases between them. There are 14 residues in the CDR3. CDR1 and CDR2 (germline): SQVTM, ANQGSEA. CDR3 DNA sequence: TGCAGCGTTGAAGCGCCAGGGCAGGCCTATGGCTACACCTTC. Protein product: CSVEAPGQAYGYTF.

The chain joins TRBV28 to TRBJ2-3; D possibly corresponds to TRBD2 (6 bases). This CDR3 region has 16 residues. Trimming shortened V by 3 bases and J by 0 bases, and 13 bases separated the two germline ends. Germline CDR1 reads MDHEN; CDR2 reads SYDVKM. The CDR3 region has the DNA TGTGCCAGCAGTTTTTCTTCGCGGGGTAGCACAGATACGCAGTATTTT. This codes for CASSFSSRGSTDTQYF.

CDR3 in DNA: TGTGCCAGCAGCCCTTCAGTGGAGCCTTCGCACGAGCAGTACTTC. Translating it yields CASSPSVEPSHEQYF. The rearrangement uses TRBV9 and TRBJ2-7; D not resolved. The germline CDR1 and CDR2 sequences are SGDLS and YYNGEE. Trimming left V 4 bases short and J 5 bases short, with 19 bases between. The CDR3 has 15 residues.

This chain links TRBV28 with TRBJ1-6; weak D call: TRBD1 (6 bases). V was shortened by 5 bases and J by 10 bases, with 15 bases between the two germline ends. This CDR3 comprises 14 residues. Germline-derived CDR1 and CDR2 are MDHEN and SYDVKM. For the CDR3, the DNA is TGTGCCAGCAGTCGTGGGGGGGGCTGGTCACCCCTCCACTTT. This gives the protein CASSRGGGWSPLHF.

This clonotype has at least ten counts. This chain links TRBV28 with TRBJ2-1; a possible D gene is TRBD2 (6 bases). Germline V gene lookup returns CDR1 MDHEN and CDR2 SYDVKM. The V end lost 5 bases, the J end lost 7 bases, and 15 bases lay between the germline ends. The CDR3 contains 14 residues. CDR3 protein: CASSSSGEVNEQFF. CDR3 nucleotide sequence: TGTGCCAGCAGTAGTTCGGGGGAGGTTAATGAGCAGTTCTTC.

The chain combines TRBV15 with TRBJ2-3; the D gene is possibly TRBD2 (5 bases). The CDR3 length is 15 residues. V lost 6 bases and J lost 4, with 17 bases in between. Germline lookup yields CDR1 LNHNV and CDR2 YYDKDF (reference sequence). In nucleotides, the CDR3 is TGTGCCACCAGGTCAAAAAGGGAGCGCTCAGATACGCAGTATTTT. Translation gives CATRSKRERSDTQYF.

Ten or more counts support this clonotype. The rearrangement links TRBV4-3 to TRBJ2-7; no reliable D call. V gave up 0 bases and J gave up 4 bases, with 13 bases separating them. Germline V gene sequence: CDR1 LGHNA, CDR2 YSLEER. The CDR3 spans 15 residues. CDR3 DNA sequence: TGCGCCAGCAGCCAAGAGGTTCAGCGCCAGTACGAGCAGTACTTC. Translated: CASSQEVQRQYEQYF.

This clonotype was seen a few times. The chain recombines TRBV11-2 with TRBJ2-1; D perhaps matches TRBD2 (5 bases). V gave up 4 bases and J gave up 8 bases, with 15 bases separating them. CDR1 is SGHAT, CDR2 FQNNGV, per germline. This CDR3 comprises 14 residues. CDR3 in amino acids: CASSSLVGGHEQFF. The CDR3 coding sequence is TGTGCCAGCAGCTCACTAGTAGGCGGGCATGAGCAGTTCTTC.

The chain employs TRBV25-1 and TRBJ2-5; possibly TRBD1 for D (5 bases). With 3 bases removed from V and 1 base from J, the gap between germline ends came to 9 bases. The CDR3 is 14 amino acids. Germline-derived CDR1 and CDR2 are MGHDK and SYGVNS. CDR3 amino acids: CASSELTAQETQYF. CDR3 DNA sequence: TGTGCCAGCAGTGAGCTGACAGCCCAAGAGACCCAGTACTTC.

The rearrangement uses TRBV3-1 and TRBJ2-3; D is possibly TRBD2 (6 bases). Germline V lookup: CDR1 LGHDT, CDR2 YNNKEL (reference sequence). The V end lost 1 base, the J end lost 6 bases, and 14 bases lay between the germline ends. The CDR3 loop spans 15 amino acids. The CDR3: CASSQGLEVTDTQYF. In DNA, the CDR3 is TGTGCCAGCAGCCAAGGACTAGAGGTAACCGATACGCAGTATTTT.

This clonotype was observed many times. The chain uses TRBV27 and TRBJ1-1; 7 positions match TRBD1. Germline loops: CDR1 MNHEY, CDR2 SMNVEV (reference sequence). The CDR3 length is 14 residues. After removal of 5 bases from V and 1 base from J, the junction contained 4 bases not matched to a gene. CDR3 amino acids: CASSHRTGNTEAFF. The CDR3 nucleotides read TGTGCCAGCAGTCACCGGACAGGGAACACTGAAGCTTTCTTT.